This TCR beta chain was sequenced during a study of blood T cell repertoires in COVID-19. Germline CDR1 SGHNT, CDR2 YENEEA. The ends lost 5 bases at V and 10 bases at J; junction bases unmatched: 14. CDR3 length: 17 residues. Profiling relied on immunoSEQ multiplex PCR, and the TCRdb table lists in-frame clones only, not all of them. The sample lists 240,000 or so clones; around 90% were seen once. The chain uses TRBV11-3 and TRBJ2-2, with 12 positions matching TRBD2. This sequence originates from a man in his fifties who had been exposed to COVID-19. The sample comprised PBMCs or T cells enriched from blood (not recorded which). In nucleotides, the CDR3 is TGTGCCAGCAGCCTGCTAGCGGGAGGGCGAGCCCGGTCGGAGCTGTTTTTT. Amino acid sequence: CASSLLAGGRARSELFF. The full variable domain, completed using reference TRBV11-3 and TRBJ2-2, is EAGVVQSPRYKIIEKKQPVAFWCNPISGHNTLYWYLQNLGQGPELLIRYENEEAVDDSQLPKDRFSAERLKGVDSTLKIQPAELGDSAVYLCASSLLAGGRARSELFFGEGSRLTVL.